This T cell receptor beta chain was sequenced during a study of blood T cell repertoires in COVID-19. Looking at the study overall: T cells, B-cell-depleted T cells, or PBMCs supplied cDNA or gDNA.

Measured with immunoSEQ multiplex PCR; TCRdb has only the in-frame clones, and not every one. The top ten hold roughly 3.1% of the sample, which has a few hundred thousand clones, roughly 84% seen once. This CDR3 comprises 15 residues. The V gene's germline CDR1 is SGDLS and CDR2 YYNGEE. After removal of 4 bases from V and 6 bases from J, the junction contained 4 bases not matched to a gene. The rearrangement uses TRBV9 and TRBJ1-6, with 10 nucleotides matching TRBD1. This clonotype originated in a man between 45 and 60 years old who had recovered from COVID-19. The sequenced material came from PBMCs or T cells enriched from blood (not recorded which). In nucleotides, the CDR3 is TGTGCCAGCAGCTCCGGACAGGGGGGTAATTCACCCCTCCACTTT. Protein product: CASSSGQGGNSPLHF.